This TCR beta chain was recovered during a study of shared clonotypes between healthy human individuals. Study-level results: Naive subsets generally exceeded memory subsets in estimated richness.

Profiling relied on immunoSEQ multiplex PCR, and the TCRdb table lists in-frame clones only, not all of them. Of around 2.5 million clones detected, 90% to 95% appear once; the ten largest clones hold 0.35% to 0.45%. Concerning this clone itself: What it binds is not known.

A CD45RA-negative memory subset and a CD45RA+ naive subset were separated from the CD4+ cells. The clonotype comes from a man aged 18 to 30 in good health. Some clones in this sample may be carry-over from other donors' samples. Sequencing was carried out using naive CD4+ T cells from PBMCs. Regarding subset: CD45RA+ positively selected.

The CDR3 bases are TGTGCCAGCAGTTACGACAGGGTGAACACTGAAGCTTTCTTT. It translates to CASSYDRVNTEAFF. This sequence joins TRBV6-5 and TRBJ1-1; TRBD1 aligns across 7 bases. Germline CDR1 MNHEY, CDR2 SVGAGI. The CDR3 has 14 amino acids. V lost 2 bases and J lost 0; bases outside the gene matches: 0.